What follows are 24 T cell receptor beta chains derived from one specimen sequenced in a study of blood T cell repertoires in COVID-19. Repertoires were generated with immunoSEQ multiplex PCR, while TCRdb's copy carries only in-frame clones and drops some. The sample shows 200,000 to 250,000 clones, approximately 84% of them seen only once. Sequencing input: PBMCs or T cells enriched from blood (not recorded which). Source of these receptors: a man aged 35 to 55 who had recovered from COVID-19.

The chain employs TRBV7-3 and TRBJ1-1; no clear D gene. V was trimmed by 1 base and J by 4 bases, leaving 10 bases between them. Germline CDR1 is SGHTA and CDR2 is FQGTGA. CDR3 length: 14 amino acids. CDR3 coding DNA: TGTGCCAGCAGCTTAAGGGGAGATGGCACTGAAGCTTTCTTT. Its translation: CASSLRGDGTEAFF.

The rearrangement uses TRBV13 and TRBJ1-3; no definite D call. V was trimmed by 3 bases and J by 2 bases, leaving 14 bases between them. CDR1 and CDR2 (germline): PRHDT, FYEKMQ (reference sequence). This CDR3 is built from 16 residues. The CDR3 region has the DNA TGTGCCAGCAGCTTTTCTCCCGGAGGAGCTGGAAACACCATATATTTT. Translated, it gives CASSFSPGGAGNTIYF.

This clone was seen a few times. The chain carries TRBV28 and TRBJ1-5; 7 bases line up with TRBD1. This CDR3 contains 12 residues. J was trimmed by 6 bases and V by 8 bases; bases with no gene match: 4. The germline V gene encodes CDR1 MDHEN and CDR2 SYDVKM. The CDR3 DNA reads TGTGCCAGCGAGGGGGCAGTTCAGCCCCAGCATTTT. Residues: CASEGAVQPQHF.

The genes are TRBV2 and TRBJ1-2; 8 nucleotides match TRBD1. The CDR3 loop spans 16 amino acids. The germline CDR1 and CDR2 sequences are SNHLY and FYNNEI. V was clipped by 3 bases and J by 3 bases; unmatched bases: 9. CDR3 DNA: TGTGCCAGCAGTGATGGGGGGGCAGGGGGCGACTATGGCTACACCTTC. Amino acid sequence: CASSDGGAGGDYGYTF. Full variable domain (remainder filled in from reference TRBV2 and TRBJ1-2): EPEVTQTPSHQVTQMGQEVILRCVPISNHLYFYWYRQILGQKVEFLVSFYNNEISEKSEIFDDQFSVERPDGSNFTLKIRSTKLEDSAMYFCASSDGGAGGDYGYTFGSGTRLTVV.

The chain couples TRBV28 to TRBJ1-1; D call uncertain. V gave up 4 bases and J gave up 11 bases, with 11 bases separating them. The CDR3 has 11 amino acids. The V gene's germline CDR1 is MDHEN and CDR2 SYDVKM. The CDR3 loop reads CASSSYIWAFF. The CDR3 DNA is TGTGCCAGCAGTTCTTACATATGGGCTTTCTTT. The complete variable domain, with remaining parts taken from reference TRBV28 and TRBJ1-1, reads DVKVTQSSRYLVKRTGEKVFLECVQDMDHENMFWYRQDPGLGLRLIYFSYDVKMKEKGDIPEGYSVSREKKERFSLILESASTNQTSMYLCASSSYIWAFFGQGTRLTVV.

In DNA form, the CDR3 reads TGTGCCAGCTTTGGGGGACAGGGGAGTTCCTACGAGCAGTACTTC. This encodes CASFGGQGSSYEQYF. J is TRBJ2-7 and V is TRBV27; the match to TRBD1 covers 10 bases. The CDR3 sequence is 15 residues long. From germline, CDR1 is MNHEY and CDR2 SMNVEV (reference sequence). Trimming cost V 8 bases and J 1 base; bases outside gene matches: 8.

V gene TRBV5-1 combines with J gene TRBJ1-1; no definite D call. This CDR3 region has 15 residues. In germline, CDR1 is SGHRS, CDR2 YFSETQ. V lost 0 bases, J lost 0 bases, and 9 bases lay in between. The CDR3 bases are TGCGCCAGCAGCTTGGTCCCAAATTTGAACACTGAAGCTTTCTTT. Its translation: CASSLVPNLNTEAFF.

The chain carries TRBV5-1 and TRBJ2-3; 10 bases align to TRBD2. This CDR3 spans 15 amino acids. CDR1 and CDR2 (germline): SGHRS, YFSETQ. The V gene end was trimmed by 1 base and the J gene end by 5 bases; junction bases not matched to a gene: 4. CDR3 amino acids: CASSLIAGGQDTQYF. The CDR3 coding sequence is TGCGCCAGCAGCTTGATAGCGGGGGGTCAAGATACGCAGTATTTT. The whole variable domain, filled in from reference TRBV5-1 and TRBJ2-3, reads KAGVTQTPRYLIKTRGQQVTLSCSPISGHRSVSWYQQTPGQGLQFLFEYFSETQRNKGNFPGRFSGRQFSNSRSEMNVSTLELGDSALYLCASSLIAGGQDTQYFGPGTRLTVL.

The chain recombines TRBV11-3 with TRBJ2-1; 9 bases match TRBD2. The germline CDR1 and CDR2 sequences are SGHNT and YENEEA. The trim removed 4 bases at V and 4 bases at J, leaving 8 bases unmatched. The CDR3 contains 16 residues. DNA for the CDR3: TGTGCCAGCAGCTCCCGACTAGCGGCCCAGTACAATGAGCAGTTCTTC. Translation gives CASSSRLAAQYNEQFF.

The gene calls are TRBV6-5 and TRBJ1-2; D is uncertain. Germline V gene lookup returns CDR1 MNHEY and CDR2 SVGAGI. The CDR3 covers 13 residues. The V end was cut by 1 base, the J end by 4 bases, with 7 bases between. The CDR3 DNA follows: TGTGCCAGCAGTTACTTCCCCGGCTATGGCTACACCTTC. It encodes CASSYFPGYGYTF.

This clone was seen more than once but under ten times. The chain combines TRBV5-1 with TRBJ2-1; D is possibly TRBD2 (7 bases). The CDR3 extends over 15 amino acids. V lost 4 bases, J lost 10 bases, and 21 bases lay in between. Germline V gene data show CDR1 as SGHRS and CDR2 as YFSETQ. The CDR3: CASSHSRGAGGEQFF. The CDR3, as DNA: TGCGCCAGCAGCCATTCCCGGGGGGCCGGGGGAGAGCAGTTCTTC.

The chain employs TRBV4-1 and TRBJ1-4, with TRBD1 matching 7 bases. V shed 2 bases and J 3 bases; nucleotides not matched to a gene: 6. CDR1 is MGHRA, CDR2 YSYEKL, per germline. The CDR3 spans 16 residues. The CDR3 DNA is TGCGCCAGCAGCCAACGGGACAGCAGCCCTAATGAAAAACTGTTTTTT. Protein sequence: CASSQRDSSPNEKLFF.

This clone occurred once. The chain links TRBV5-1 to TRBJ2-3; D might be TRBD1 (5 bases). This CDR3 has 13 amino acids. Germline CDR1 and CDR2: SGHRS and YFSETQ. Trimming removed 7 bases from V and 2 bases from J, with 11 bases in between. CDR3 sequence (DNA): TGCGCCAGCGGTCAGGACAACACAGATACGCAGTATTTT. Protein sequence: CASGQDNTDTQYF.

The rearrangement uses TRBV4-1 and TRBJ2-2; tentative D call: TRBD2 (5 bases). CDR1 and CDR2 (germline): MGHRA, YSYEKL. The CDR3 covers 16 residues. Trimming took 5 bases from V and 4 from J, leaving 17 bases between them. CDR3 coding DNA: TGCGCCAGCAGCGATCGGAGACTGGGAGTCACCGGGGAGCTGTTTTTT. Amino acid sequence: CASSDRRLGVTGELFF.

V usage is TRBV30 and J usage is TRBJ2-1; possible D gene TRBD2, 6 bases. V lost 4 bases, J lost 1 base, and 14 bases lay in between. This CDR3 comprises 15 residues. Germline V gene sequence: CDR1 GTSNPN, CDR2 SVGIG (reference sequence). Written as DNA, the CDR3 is TGTGCCTGGAATCGGAGGGCGGGGTCCTACAATGAGCAGTTCTTC. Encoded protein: CAWNRRAGSYNEQFF.

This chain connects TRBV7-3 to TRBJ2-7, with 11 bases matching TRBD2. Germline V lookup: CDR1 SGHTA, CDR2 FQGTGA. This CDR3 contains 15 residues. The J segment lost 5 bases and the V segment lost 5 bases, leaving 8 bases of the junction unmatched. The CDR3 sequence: CASSPTSGKVDEQYF. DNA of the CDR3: TGTGCCAGCAGCCCGACTAGCGGGAAAGTCGACGAGCAGTACTTC.

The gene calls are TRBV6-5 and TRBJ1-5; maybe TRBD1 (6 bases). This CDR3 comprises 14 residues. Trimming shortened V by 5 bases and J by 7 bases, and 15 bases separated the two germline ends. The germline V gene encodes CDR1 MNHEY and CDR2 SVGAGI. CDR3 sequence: CASSRQGLKQPQHF. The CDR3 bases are TGTGCCAGCAGTCGTCAGGGGTTAAAGCAGCCCCAGCATTTT.

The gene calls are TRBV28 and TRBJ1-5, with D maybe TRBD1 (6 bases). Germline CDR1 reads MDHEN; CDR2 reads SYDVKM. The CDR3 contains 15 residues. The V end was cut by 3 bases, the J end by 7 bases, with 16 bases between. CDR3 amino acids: CASSFSQDRNQPQHF. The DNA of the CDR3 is TGTGCCAGCAGTTTTTCTCAGGACAGAAACCAGCCCCAGCATTTT. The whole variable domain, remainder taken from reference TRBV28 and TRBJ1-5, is DVKVTQSSRYLVKRTGEKVFLECVQDMDHENMFWYRQDPGLGLRLIYFSYDVKMKEKGDIPEGYSVSREKKERFSLILESASTNQTSMYLCASSFSQDRNQPQHFGDGTRLSIL.

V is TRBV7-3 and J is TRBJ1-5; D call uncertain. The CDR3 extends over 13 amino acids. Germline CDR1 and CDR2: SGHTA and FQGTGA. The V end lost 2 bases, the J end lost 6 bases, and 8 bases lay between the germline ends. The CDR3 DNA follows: TGTGCCAGCAGCTTATTGGCGGGTCAGCCCCAGCATTTT. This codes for CASSLLAGQPQHF. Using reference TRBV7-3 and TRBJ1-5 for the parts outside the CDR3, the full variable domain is GAGVSQTPSNKVTEKGKYVELRCDPISGHTALYWYRQSLGQGPEFLIYFQGTGAADDSGLPNDRFFAVRPEGSVSTLKIQRTERGDSAVYLCASSLLAGQPQHFGDGTRLSIL.

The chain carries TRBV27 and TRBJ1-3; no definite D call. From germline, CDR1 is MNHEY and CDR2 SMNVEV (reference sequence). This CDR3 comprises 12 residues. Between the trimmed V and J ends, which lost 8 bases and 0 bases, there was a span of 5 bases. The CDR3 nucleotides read TGTGCCAGCCGGGGCTCTGGAAACACCATATATTTT. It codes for CASRGSGNTIYF.

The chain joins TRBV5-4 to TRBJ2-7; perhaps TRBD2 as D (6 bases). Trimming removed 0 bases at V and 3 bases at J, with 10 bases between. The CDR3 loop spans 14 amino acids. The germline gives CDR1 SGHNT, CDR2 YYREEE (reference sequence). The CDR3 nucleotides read TGTGCCAGCAGCTTGGGATGGAGGGACTACGAGCAGTACTTC. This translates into CASSLGWRDYEQYF.

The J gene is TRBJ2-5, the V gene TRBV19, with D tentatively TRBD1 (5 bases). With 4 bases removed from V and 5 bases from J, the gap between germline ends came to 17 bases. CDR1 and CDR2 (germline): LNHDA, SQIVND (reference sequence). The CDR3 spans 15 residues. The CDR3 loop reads CASSTQGQSGETQYF. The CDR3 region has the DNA TGTGCCAGTAGTACCCAGGGCCAAAGTGGGGAGACCCAGTACTTC.

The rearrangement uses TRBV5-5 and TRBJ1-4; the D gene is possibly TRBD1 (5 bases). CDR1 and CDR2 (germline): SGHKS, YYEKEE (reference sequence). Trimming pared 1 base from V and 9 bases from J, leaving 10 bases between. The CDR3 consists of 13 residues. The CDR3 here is CASSLQGGQKLFF. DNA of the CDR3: TGTGCCAGCAGCTTGCAGGGTGGCCAAAAACTGTTTTTT.

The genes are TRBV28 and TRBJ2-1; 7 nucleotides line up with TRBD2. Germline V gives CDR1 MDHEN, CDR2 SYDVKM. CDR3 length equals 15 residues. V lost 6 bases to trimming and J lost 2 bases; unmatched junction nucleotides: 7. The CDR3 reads CASSLGGPPYNEQFF. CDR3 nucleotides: TGTGCCAGCAGCCTGGGAGGGCCGCCCTACAATGAGCAGTTCTTC.